One sample yielded the 5 T cell receptor beta chains listed below, sequenced in a study of cytomegalovirus exposure and HLA in healthy donors. Produced via immunoSEQ multiplex PCR; TCRdb's table is partial and in-frame only. The sample consists of roughly 120,000 clones, about 85% of them appearing once. Sequencing used PBMCs. The receptors derive from a woman aged 25 to 39 in good health and CMV-seronegative.

The rearrangement joins TRBV6-5 to TRBJ2-7; 7 bases are shared with TRBD1. Germline V lookup: CDR1 MNHEY, CDR2 SVGAGI. The junction had 10 bases not matched to a gene; V was cut back by 6 bases and J by 2 bases. This CDR3 has 15 residues. CDR3 amino acids: CASRASGGSPYEQYF. The CDR3 DNA reads TGTGCCAGCAGGGCCTCAGGGGGATCTCCCTACGAGCAGTACTTC.

This chain joins TRBV10-1 and TRBJ2-2, with 8 bases fitting TRBD1. With V trimmed by 6 bases and J by 2 bases, 5 bases remained unmatched. The CDR3 covers 15 residues. Per germline, CDR1 WNHNN and CDR2 SYGVQD (reference sequence). The DNA for the CDR3 is TGCGCCAGCAGGAGCGGACAGGGAAACACCGGGGAGCTGTTTTTT. It translates to CASRSGQGNTGELFF.

This clone was seen only a few times. The rearrangement uses TRBV14 and TRBJ1-1, with D perhaps TRBD1 (5 bases). Germline assignment: CDR1 SGHDN and CDR2 FVKESK. Trimming took 0 bases from V and 6 from J, leaving 14 bases between them. The CDR3 totals 15 residues. CDR3 nucleotide sequence: TGTGCCAGCAGCCAAGATCCCCAGGGCTGGGCTGAAGCTTTCTTT. This sequence encodes CASSQDPQGWAEAFF. The complete variable domain, with remaining parts taken from reference TRBV14 and TRBJ1-1, reads EAGVTQFPSHSVIEKGQTVTLRCDPISGHDNLYWYRRVMGKEIKFLLHFVKESKQDESGMPNNRFLAERTGGTYSTLKVQPAELEDSGVYFCASSQDPQGWAEAFFGQGTRLTVV.

The chain has TRBV5-6 and TRBJ2-7; D ambiguous. This CDR3 is built from 14 residues. V lost 0 bases and J 2 bases, leaving 9 bases between the germline ends. Germline V gives CDR1 SGHDT, CDR2 YYEEEE. The CDR3 loop reads CASSLGHPTYEQYF. CDR3 sequence (DNA): TGTGCCAGCAGCTTGGGACATCCGACCTACGAGCAGTACTTC.

V usage is TRBV2 and J usage is TRBJ1-1; the D is unclear. There are 13 residues in the CDR3. From germline, CDR1 is SNHLY and CDR2 FYNNEI. Trimming left V 4 bases short and J 4 bases short, with 10 bases between. As DNA, the CDR3 is TGTGCCAGCAGTGTATTGGGGAGCACTGAAGCTTTCTTT. Its translation: CASSVLGSTEAFF.